These T cell receptor beta chains were read from a single sample in a study of cytomegalovirus exposure and HLA in healthy donors. The protocol was immunoSEQ multiplex PCR, while the TCRdb copy is restricted to in-frame clones and leaves out a portion. The data show about 240,000 clones, roughly four fifths seen once. Sequenced: PBMCs. The receptors were gathered from an older woman in good health and CMV-seropositive. The CDR3 runs from the conserved cysteine through the conserved F or W. Each record gives: clone size, V gene, J gene, D gene, CDR3 DNA, CDR3 protein. D genes are given only for firm matches. The size entry is marked missing in some rows and otherwise reads once, few, many or a size class.

size: .
V: TRBV15
J: TRBJ2-5
D: TRBD1
DNA: TGTGCCACCAGCAGACCGACAGGGGTACAAGAGACCCAGTACTTC
CDR3: CATSRPTGVQETQYF

size: .
V: TRBV7-2
J: TRBJ1-5
D: .
DNA: TGTGCCAGCAGCTTAGTACACCATAGCAATCAGCCCCAGCATTTT
CDR3: CASSLVHHSNQPQHF

size: once
V: TRBV5-1
J: TRBJ2-1
D: .
DNA: TGCGCCAGCAGCTTTGGCGGGACAGCCCACAATGAGCAGTTCTTC
CDR3: CASSFGGTAHNEQFF

size: .
V: TRBV29-1
J: TRBJ2-5
D: .
DNA: TGCAGCGTTGAAATGAGGGACACCTCCTACGGGCAGTACTTC
CDR3: CSVEMRDTSYGQYF

size: few
V: TRBV5-4
J: TRBJ1-1
D: .
DNA: TGTGCCAGCAGCTATGAAACACGGAACACTGAAGCTTTCTTT
CDR3: CASSYETRNTEAFF

size: .
V: TRBV9
J: TRBJ2-5
D: TRBD1
DNA: TGTGCCAGCAGCCCGACGGACAGGGCGGTGGAGACCCAGTACTTC
CDR3: CASSPTDRAVETQYF

size: .
V: TRBV7-9
J: TRBJ2-1
D: TRBD2
DNA: TGTGCCAGCAGCTTACCTCAGGGACTAGCGCACAATGAGCAGTTCTTC
CDR3: CASSLPQGLAHNEQFF

size: .
V: TRBV21-1
J: TRBJ2-5
D: .
DNA: TGTGCCAGCAGTCCCGGGACTAGCCCAGAGACCCAGTACTTC
CDR3: CASSPGTSPETQYF

size: .
V: TRBV4-1
J: TRBJ2-7
D: TRBD2
DNA: TGCGCCAGCAGCCTCCTCGGTTCTAGCGGCCCCTACGAGCAGTACTTC
CDR3: CASSLLGSSGPYEQYF

size: .
V: TRBV27
J: TRBJ1-2
D: TRBD1
DNA: TGTGCCAGCAGTTTAGATAGTACAGGGGTTAACTATGGCTACACCTTC
CDR3: CASSLDSTGVNYGYTF

size: .
V: TRBV9
J: TRBJ2-1
D: .
DNA: TGTGCCAGCAGCCCCGAGGGGAGGTCCTACAATGAGCAGTTCTTC
CDR3: CASSPEGRSYNEQFF

size: .
V: TRBV19
J: TRBJ2-7
D: .
DNA: TGTGCCAGTAGTACGCAGGGGTCCTACGAGCAGTACTTC
CDR3: CASSTQGSYEQYF

size: .
V: TRBV27
J: TRBJ2-6
D: .
DNA: TGTGCCAGCGGCACTTGGGTCGGGGACTCTGGGGCCAACGTCCTGACTTTC
CDR3: CASGTWVGDSGANVLTF

size: few
V: TRBV18
J: TRBJ2-7
D: .
DNA: TGTGCCAGCTCACCACAGACCCAGGGACTCTACGAGCAGTACTTC
CDR3: CASSPQTQGLYEQYF

size: .
V: TRBV5-1
J: TRBJ2-1
D: TRBD2
DNA: TGCGCCAGCAGGGGCTTAGCGGGAGATACCTACAATGAGCAGTTCTTC
CDR3: CASRGLAGDTYNEQFF

size: .
V: TRBV7-9
J: TRBJ2-7
D: .
DNA: TGTGCCAGCAGCTTAGGCGCAGGGGACTACGAGCAGTACTTC
CDR3: CASSLGAGDYEQYF

size: .
V: TRBV5-4
J: TRBJ2-1
D: TRBD2
DNA: TGTGCCAGCAGCCCGGGGACTAGCGGCCTCAATGAGCAGTTCTTC
CDR3: CASSPGTSGLNEQFF

size: .
V: TRBV6-5
J: TRBJ2-7
D: TRBD2
DNA: TGTGCCAGCACACCCTGGGGGGGGGCCTACGAGCAGTACTTC
CDR3: CASTPWGGAYEQYF

size: .
V: TRBV27
J: TRBJ2-3
D: TRBD2
DNA: TGTGCCAGCAGTCTTCTAGCGGGAGGGCCTTCAGATACGCAGTATTTT
CDR3: CASSLLAGGPSDTQYF

size: .
V: TRBV4-1
J: TRBJ1-4
D: TRBD1
DNA: TGCGCCAGCAGACGGACAGGGGTTGGAGAAAAACTGTTTTTT
CDR3: CASRRTGVGEKLFF

size: .
V: TRBV4-1
J: TRBJ2-5
D: .
DNA: TGCGCCAGCAGCGTGCAGGGGGGCTATGAGACCCAGTACTTC
CDR3: CASSVQGGYETQYF

size: .
V: TRBV6-5
J: TRBJ1-5
D: .
DNA: TGTGCCAGCAGTTACTCGACAAATCAGCCCCAGCATTTT
CDR3: CASSYSTNQPQHF

size: .
V: TRBV19
J: TRBJ1-6
D: .
DNA: TGTGCCAGTAGTCCGCGAACGGATTCACCCCTCCACTTT
CDR3: CASSPRTDSPLHF

size: once
V: TRBV7-9
J: TRBJ2-7
D: .
DNA: TGTGCCAGCAGCTTGTCAGGGCCCTACGAGCAGTACTTC
CDR3: CASSLSGPYEQYF

size: .
V: TRBV7-3
J: TRBJ2-1
D: TRBD2
DNA: TGTGCCAGCAGCCCAGCGGGAGGCGGCAATGAGCAGTTCTTC
CDR3: CASSPAGGGNEQFF

size: .
V: TRBV18
J: TRBJ1-3
D: TRBD1
DNA: TGTGCCAGCTCACCACCTGGGACAGGGTATGACACCATATATTTT
CDR3: CASSPPGTGYDTIYF

size: .
V: TRBV5-1
J: TRBJ2-7
D: .
DNA: TGCGCCAGCAGCTTGGGCGCAGGTCTCCTCTACGAGCAGTACTTC
CDR3: CASSLGAGLLYEQYF

size: .
V: TRBV7-9
J: TRBJ1-1
D: .
DNA: TGTGCCAGCACAGAAGGGGGGGTAAACACTGAAGCTTTCTTT
CDR3: CASTEGGVNTEAFF

size: once
V: TRBV7-7
J: TRBJ2-2
D: .
DNA: TGTGCTAGCAGCTTTAGCGGTTACACCGGGGAGCTGTTTTTT
CDR3: CASSFSGYTGELFF

size: .
V: TRBV18
J: TRBJ2-7
D: .
DNA: TGTGCCAGCTCAGACGCAGGGTTTACCTACGAGCAGTACTTC
CDR3: CASSDAGFTYEQYF

size: few
V: TRBV19
J: TRBJ1-4
D: TRBD1
DNA: TGTGCCAGTAGGATTACCAATACAGGGGGGTATGAAAAACTGTTTTTT
CDR3: CASRITNTGGYEKLFF

size: few
V: TRBV15
J: TRBJ1-1
D: TRBD1
DNA: TGTGCCACCAGCAGAGACACTCCCCGGGACAGGGCAATGAACACTGAAGCTTTCTTT
CDR3: CATSRDTPRDRAMNTEAFF

size: .
V: TRBV7-2
J: TRBJ2-5
D: TRBD1
DNA: TGTGCCAGCAGCTTAGCGGGACAGGGAGGGCGGGAGACCCAGTACTTC
CDR3: CASSLAGQGGRETQYF

size: .
V: TRBV4-1
J: TRBJ2-5
D: .
DNA: TGCGCCAGCAGCCTGAGGACTAACCAAGAGACCCAGTACTTC
CDR3: CASSLRTNQETQYF

size: .
V: TRBV7-2
J: TRBJ2-6
D: .
DNA: TGTGCCAGCAGCTTAGCATCCCGGGTGAACTCTGGGGCCAACGTCCTGACTTTC
CDR3: CASSLASRVNSGANVLTF

size: .
V: TRBV7-9
J: TRBJ2-1
D: TRBD1
DNA: TGTGCCAGCAGCTTAGGGACAGGGGGCTATGAGCAGTTCTTC
CDR3: CASSLGTGGYEQFF

size: once
V: TRBV5-1
J: TRBJ1-1
D: .
DNA: TGCGCCAGCAGCTTGCGGGAAAACACTGAAGCTTTCTTT
CDR3: CASSLRENTEAFF

size: .
V: TRBV11-2
J: TRBJ2-3
D: .
DNA: TGTGCCAGCAGCCCCACACAGGGTGCTGATACGCAGTATTTT
CDR3: CASSPTQGADTQYF

size: .
V: TRBV30
J: TRBJ2-3
D: .
DNA: TGTGCCTGGAGTGTAGGGGTCCAATCGACAGATACGCAGTATTTT
CDR3: CAWSVGVQSTDTQYF

size: .
V: TRBV18
J: TRBJ2-1
D: TRBD2
DNA: TGTGCCAGCTCCCCCCTTGGAGCGGGAGGGTACAATGAGCAGTTCTTC
CDR3: CASSPLGAGGYNEQFF

size: few
V: TRBV19
J: TRBJ2-1
D: .
DNA: TGTGCCAGTAGTATGGCACTACCCAGCCCCTACAATGAGCAGTTCTTC
CDR3: CASSMALPSPYNEQFF

size: .
V: TRBV28
J: TRBJ2-1
D: TRBD2
DNA: TGTGCCAGCAAGACTGGGACTAGCGGGAACAATGAGCAGTTCTTC
CDR3: CASKTGTSGNNEQFF

size: once
V: TRBV5-6
J: TRBJ2-7
D: .
DNA: TGTGCCAGCAGCTTTTTGACAGAAAATTACTACGAGCAGTACTTC
CDR3: CASSFLTENYYEQYF

size: .
V: TRBV14
J: TRBJ2-7
D: TRBD2
DNA: TGTGCCAGCAGCCCGCGGGGGGCCTACGAGCAGTACTTC
CDR3: CASSPRGAYEQYF

size: .
V: TRBV6-1
J: TRBJ1-1
D: .
DNA: TGTGCCAGCACCCTAGGAAACTCGAACACTGAAGCTTTCTTT
CDR3: CASTLGNSNTEAFF

size: once
V: TRBV15
J: TRBJ2-5
D: .
DNA: TGTGCCACCAGCGGACGGACTAACCAAGAGACCCAGTACTTC
CDR3: CATSGRTNQETQYF

size: .
V: TRBV6-5
J: TRBJ2-3
D: TRBD2
DNA: TGTGCCAGCAGTTACTCGGGCGGGAGGAGAACAGATACGCAGTATTTT
CDR3: CASSYSGGRRTDTQYF

size: .
V: TRBV11-2
J: TRBJ1-6
D: .
DNA: TGTGCCAGCAGCTTAGATCAAGTCAGAGGTTATTCACCCCTCCACTTT
CDR3: CASSLDQVRGYSPLHF

size: .
V: TRBV11-2
J: TRBJ1-3
D: TRBD1
DNA: TGTGCCAGCAGCCCCCAGGGGGCTACTGGAAACACCATATATTTT
CDR3: CASSPQGATGNTIYF

size: few
V: TRBV7-9
J: TRBJ2-4
D: .
DNA: TGTTCCAGCAGCTTAGTAACAGGTATTCAGTACTTC
CDR3: CSSSLVTGIQYF

size: .
V: TRBV28
J: TRBJ1-4
D: TRBD1
DNA: TGTGCCAGCAGATACCCGACAGGGAATGAAAAACTGTTTTTT
CDR3: CASRYPTGNEKLFF

size: few
V: TRBV6-1
J: TRBJ2-5
D: TRBD2
DNA: TGTGCCAGCAGTGATCTAGCGGGAGTGGTGGAGACCCAGTACTTC
CDR3: CASSDLAGVVETQYF

size: .
V: TRBV6-6
J: TRBJ2-7
D: .
DNA: TGTGCCAGCAGTTTCCTAATAGGGGTCTACGAGCAGTACTTC
CDR3: CASSFLIGVYEQYF

size: .
V: TRBV28
J: TRBJ2-1
D: TRBD1
DNA: TGTGCCGCCACTCCCGGGACAGGGAGGGACAATGAGCAGTTCTTC
CDR3: CAATPGTGRDNEQFF

size: .
V: TRBV5-8
J: TRBJ2-7
D: TRBD1
DNA: TGTGCCAGCAGCCACCAGACAGGGTTTACCTACGAGCAGTACTTC
CDR3: CASSHQTGFTYEQYF

size: .
V: TRBV5-1
J: TRBJ1-2
D: .
DNA: TGCGCCAGCACCCCGTCCCAATTGAGTGGACAGTATGGCTACACCTTC
CDR3: CASTPSQLSGQYGYTF

size: few
V: TRBV5-4
J: TRBJ2-3
D: TRBD2
DNA: TGTGCCAGCAGCGCCGGACTAGCGGGAGAGGGTGATACGCAGTATTTT
CDR3: CASSAGLAGEGDTQYF

size: .
V: TRBV5-5
J: TRBJ2-5
D: TRBD1
DNA: TGTGCCAGCAGCTTGAGCACAGGGGTGGTTGAGACCCAGTACTTC
CDR3: CASSLSTGVVETQYF

size: .
V: TRBV7-9
J: TRBJ1-1
D: .
DNA: TGTTCCAGCAGCCAGCCGTGGGAGGACACTGAAGCTTTCTTT
CDR3: CSSSQPWEDTEAFF

size: .
V: TRBV10-2
J: TRBJ2-1
D: .
DNA: TGCGCCAGCAGTGACGACTACGAGCAGTTCTTC
CDR3: CASSDDYEQFF